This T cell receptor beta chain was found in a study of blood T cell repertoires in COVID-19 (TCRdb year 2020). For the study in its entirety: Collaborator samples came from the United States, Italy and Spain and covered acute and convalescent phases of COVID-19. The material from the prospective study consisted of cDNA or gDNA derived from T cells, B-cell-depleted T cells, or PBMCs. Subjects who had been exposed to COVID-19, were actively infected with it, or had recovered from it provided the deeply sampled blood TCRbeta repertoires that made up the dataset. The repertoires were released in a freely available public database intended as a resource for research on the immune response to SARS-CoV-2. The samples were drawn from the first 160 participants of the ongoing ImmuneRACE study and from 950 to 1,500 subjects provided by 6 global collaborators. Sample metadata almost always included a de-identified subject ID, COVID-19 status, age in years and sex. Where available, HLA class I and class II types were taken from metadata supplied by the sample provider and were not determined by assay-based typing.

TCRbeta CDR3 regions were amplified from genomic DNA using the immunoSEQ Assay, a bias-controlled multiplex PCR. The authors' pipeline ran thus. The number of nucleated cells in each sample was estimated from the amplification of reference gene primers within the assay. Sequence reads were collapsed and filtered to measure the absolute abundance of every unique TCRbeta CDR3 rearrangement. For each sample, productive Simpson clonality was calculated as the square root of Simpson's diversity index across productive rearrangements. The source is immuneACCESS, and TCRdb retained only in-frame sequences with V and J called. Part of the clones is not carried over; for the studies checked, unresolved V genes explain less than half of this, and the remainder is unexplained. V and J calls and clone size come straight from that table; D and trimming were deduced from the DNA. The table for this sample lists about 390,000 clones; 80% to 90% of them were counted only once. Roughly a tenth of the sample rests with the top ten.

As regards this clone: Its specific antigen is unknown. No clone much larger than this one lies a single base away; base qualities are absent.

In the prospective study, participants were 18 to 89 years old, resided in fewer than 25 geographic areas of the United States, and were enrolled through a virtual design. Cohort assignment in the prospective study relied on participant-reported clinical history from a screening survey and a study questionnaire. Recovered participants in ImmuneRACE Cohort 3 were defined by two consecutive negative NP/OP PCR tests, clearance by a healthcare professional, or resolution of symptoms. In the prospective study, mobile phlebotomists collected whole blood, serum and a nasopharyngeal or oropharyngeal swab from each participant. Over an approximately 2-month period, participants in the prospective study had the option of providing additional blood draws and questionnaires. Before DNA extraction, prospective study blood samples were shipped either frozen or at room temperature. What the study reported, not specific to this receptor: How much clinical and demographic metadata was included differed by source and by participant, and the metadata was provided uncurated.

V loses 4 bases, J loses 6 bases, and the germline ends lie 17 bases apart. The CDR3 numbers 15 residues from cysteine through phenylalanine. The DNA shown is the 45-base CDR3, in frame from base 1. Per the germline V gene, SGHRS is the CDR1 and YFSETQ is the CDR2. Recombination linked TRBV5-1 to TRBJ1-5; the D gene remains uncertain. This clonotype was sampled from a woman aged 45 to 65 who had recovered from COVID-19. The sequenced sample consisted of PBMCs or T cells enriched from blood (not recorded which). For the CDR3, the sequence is CASSLDDYQRQPQHF. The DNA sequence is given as TGCGCCAGCAGCCTGGACGATTACCAGCGTCAGCCCCAGCATTTT.